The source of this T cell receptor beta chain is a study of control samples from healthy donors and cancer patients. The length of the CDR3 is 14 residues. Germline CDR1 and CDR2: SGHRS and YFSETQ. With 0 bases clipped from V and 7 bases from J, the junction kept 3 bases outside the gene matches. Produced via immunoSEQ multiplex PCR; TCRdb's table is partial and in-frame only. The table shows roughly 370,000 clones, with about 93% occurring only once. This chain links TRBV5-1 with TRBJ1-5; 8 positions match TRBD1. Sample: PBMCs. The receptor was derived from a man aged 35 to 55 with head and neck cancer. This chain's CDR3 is CASSLEQGGQPQHF. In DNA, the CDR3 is TGCGCCAGCAGCTTGGAACAGGGGGGGCAGCCCCAGCATTTT.